A single sample is the source of the 2 T cell receptor beta chains below, sequenced in a study of spatial heterogeneity in lung cancer. The time point here: sample taken at primary tumor resection. The input material, whole RNA from tumor, nontumor lung or frozen PBMC, was sequenced unsorted. TCRdb processed the 5' RACE reads anew with MiXCR; each CDR3 protein has one entry. Of 65,000 to 85,000 distinct CDR3 sequences listed, under 25% were seen once; the top ten hold roughly 5.6%. The sample here was PBMCs, taken at surgery. These receptor sequences come from a male donor with early-stage non-small cell lung cancer.

As for this clonotype: A junction boundary mismatches the germline segment, possibly from a read error. J is TRBJ2-2 and V is TRBV12-3 or TRBV12-4; D is unresolved. The CDR3 is made up of 14 amino acids. Here the CDR3 DNA reads TGTACCAGCAGTTTAACGGCGACAAACGGGGAGCTGTTTTTT. Residues: CTSSLTATNGELFF.

DNA for the CDR3: TGTGCCAGCAACCTAGGGCCCGGGGAGCTGTTTTTT. Translated: CASNLGPGELFF. The gene calls are TRBV28 and TRBJ2-2; D gene unclear. Germline V CDR1 and CDR2: MDHEN, SYDVKM. The CDR3 covers 12 residues. Trimming removed 7 bases from V and 6 bases from J, with 9 bases in between. Together with reference TRBV28 and TRBJ2-2, the CDR3 gives the full variable domain: DVKVTQSSRYLVKRTGEKVFLECVQDMDHENMFWYRQDPGLGLRLIYFSYDVKMKEKGDIPEGYSVSREKKERFSLILESASTNQTSMYLCASNLGPGELFFGEGSRLTVL.